A single sample gave rise to the 32 T cell receptor beta chains below, sequenced in a study of identical twins. One entry per CDR3 protein results from TCRdb running MiXCR on the 5' RACE reads. Among around 550,000 distinct CDR3 sequences listed, over 12% were seen once. These same records also appear under a second study, on yellow fever vaccine responses in identical twins.

Sample: CD4+ T cells sorted from blood. These receptor sequences come from a woman aged 18-29 years in good health.

This clonotype was seen a handful of times. The chain links TRBV10-2 to TRBJ2-4; maybe TRBD2 (6 bases). Germline values: CDR1 WSHSY, CDR2 SAAADI. The length of the CDR3 is 17 residues. Between the trimmed V and J ends, which lost 0 bases and 0 bases, there was a span of 12 bases. CDR3 nucleotides: TGCGCCAGCAGTGAGTCGGGCGCGGGACTAGCCAAAAACATTCAGTACTTC. Its protein is CASSESGAGLAKNIQYF.

This clonotype was recorded a few times. This rearrangement joins TRBV29-1 to TRBJ2-1; tentatively, D is TRBD1 or TRBD2 (6 bases each). The CDR3 covers 12 residues. The V gene's germline CDR1 is SQVTM and CDR2 ANQGSEA. In DNA form, the CDR3 reads TGCACGGGGGCTGAAATAAGCAATGAGCAGTTCTTC. It specifies CTGAEISNEQFF.

This clonotype showed up just a few times. J is TRBJ2-3 and V is TRBV20-1; 15 bases match TRBD2. This CDR3 comprises 13 residues. Germline lookup yields CDR1 DFQATT and CDR2 SNEGSKA (reference sequence). CDR3 nucleotides: TGCAGCGGACTAGCGGGGGGGCCAGATACGCAGTATTTT. Protein product: CSGLAGGPDTQYF.

This chain links TRBV12-3 or TRBV12-4 with TRBJ2-7; D is undetermined. V lost 3 bases to trimming and J lost 6 bases, with 12 bases between them. The CDR3 covers 13 residues. The CDR3 bases are TGTGCCAGCAGTTTCGATCCTGTCCCCGAGCAGTACTTC. As protein: CASSFDPVPEQYF.

In the case of this clonotype: A much larger clone sits a single nucleotide away, making a read error possible. CDR3 sequence: CASSFPTSPGATDTQYF. CDR3 coding DNA: TGTGCCAGCAGCTTCCCGACAAGTCCAGGGGCCACAGATACGCAGTATTTT. The rearrangement links TRBV5-5 to TRBJ2-3; D possibly corresponds to TRBD1 (6 bases). The V gene lost 2 bases and the J gene lost 2 bases, with 18 bases spanning the gap. The CDR3 runs to 17 residues. Looked up from germline, CDR1 is SGHKS and CDR2 is YYEKEE (reference sequence).

This clonotype appeared a few times. Because the CDR3's place on the DNA is in doubt, the DNA is left out and the CDR3 is given as listed by TCRdb. The rearrangement joins TRBV21-1 to TRBJ2-7; the table's D gene call, TRBD1, was not cross checked with the DNA. TRBV21-1 is given as a pseudogene. Including both end residues, the CDR3 is 16 amino acids long. CDR3 sequence: CASSKAVGQGISFAPV.

The chain joins TRBV6-5 to TRBJ2-2; 11 bases map to TRBD2. The germline V gene has CDR1 MNHEY and CDR2 SVGAGI. V shed 2 bases and J 6 bases; nucleotides not matched to a gene: 5. The CDR3 consists of 16 residues. The CDR3 coding sequence is TGTGCCAGCAGTTACCCTAGCGGGGGGTCCCCCGGGGAGCTGTTTTTT. Its protein product is CASSYPSGGSPGELFF.

The chain combines TRBV27 with TRBJ2-3, with 9 bases fitting TRBD2. Trimming took 7 bases from V and 4 from J; bases not matched to a gene: 15. The germline gives CDR1 MNHEY, CDR2 SMNVEV (reference sequence). CDR3 length: 17 amino acids. The CDR3 sequence is CASIRSLAGFGADTQYF. In DNA, the CDR3 is TGTGCCAGCATCAGAAGCCTAGCGGGATTTGGGGCAGATACGCAGTATTTT.

This clonotype occurred a few times. V and J are TRBV14 and TRBJ2-1; D remains ambiguous. Germline V lookup: CDR1 SGHDN, CDR2 FVKESK. Trimming stripped 2 bases from V and 9 bases from J, with 5 bases between. The CDR3 sequence is 11 residues long. CDR3 sequence: CASSQNSEQFF. The DNA of the CDR3 is TGTGCCAGCAGCCAAAATAGTGAGCAGTTCTTC.

The rearrangement uses TRBV6-1 and TRBJ1-6, with D perhaps matching TRBD1 (5 bases). Per the germline V gene, CDR1 is MNHNS and CDR2 is SASEGT. The CDR3 totals 15 residues. V lost 5 bases and J 10 bases, leaving 18 bases between the germline ends. CDR3 residues: CASSTLRGVGSPLHF. CDR3 nucleotide sequence: TGTGCCAGCAGTACCCTTAGGGGAGTCGGGTCACCCCTCCACTTT.

The rearrangement joins TRBV2 to TRBJ2-1; D tentatively fits TRBD1 or TRBD2 (5 bases each). V gave up 0 bases and J gave up 6 bases, with 24 bases separating them. The germline V gene encodes CDR1 SNHLY and CDR2 FYNNEI. This CDR3 spans 19 amino acids. CDR3 amino acids: CASSEALRVRDPLRNEQFF. CDR3 coding DNA: TGTGCCAGCAGTGAAGCGCTTCGGGTCAGGGACCCTTTACGCAATGAGCAGTTCTTC.

The chain carries TRBV2 and TRBJ2-1, with 11 bases fitting TRBD2. The V gene's germline CDR1 is SNHLY and CDR2 FYNNEI. The CDR3 runs to 13 residues. The ends lost 4 bases at V and 15 bases at J; junction bases unmatched: 8. In DNA, the CDR3 is TGTGCCAGCAGTGTCGGACTAGCGGGTTACTGGTTCTTC. It specifies CASSVGLAGYWFF.

The rearrangement uses TRBV29-1 and TRBJ1-5; the match to TRBD1 covers 8 bases. The germline CDR1 and CDR2 sequences are SQVTM and ANQGSEA. J gave up 7 bases and V 1 base, and 3 bases lay outside the gene matches. There are 13 residues in the CDR3. The CDR3 sequence is CSVEVGDRQPQHF. CDR3 in DNA: TGCAGCGTTGAAGTTGGGGACAGGCAGCCCCAGCATTTT.

This rearrangement joins TRBV6-4 to TRBJ2-2, with D possibly being TRBD2 (5 bases). V shed 0 bases and J shed 7 bases, with 12 bases lying between them. The CDR3 contains 15 residues. Germline CDR1 MRHNA, CDR2 SNTAGT. CDR3 protein: CASSDSPTSGGELFF. The CDR3 nucleotides are TGTGCCAGCAGTGACTCGCCTACAAGCGGCGGGGAGCTGTTTTTT.

This chain joins TRBV10-2 and TRBJ1-3; D not certain. Per germline, CDR1 WSHSY and CDR2 SAAADI. V was pared by 2 bases and J by 4 bases, with 9 bases between. This CDR3 comprises 14 residues. The CDR3 DNA follows: TGCGCCAGCAGTGAGAACGGCGGAGGAAACACCATATATTTT. Protein: CASSENGGGNTIYF.

This clonotype showed up just a few times. The J gene is TRBJ2-3, the V gene TRBV9; 12 nucleotides align to TRBD2. Germline V gene data show CDR1 as SGDLS and CDR2 as YYNGEE. This CDR3 has 18 residues. V lost 4 bases to trimming and J lost 5 bases; unmatched junction nucleotides: 14. CDR3 region: CASSISSGGLAGRDTQYF. CDR3 nucleotide sequence: TGTGCCAGCAGCATCTCCTCCGGAGGACTAGCGGGAAGAGATACGCAGTATTTT.

The chain is built from TRBV9 and TRBJ2-2; 12 nucleotides agree with TRBD2. Germline CDR1 and CDR2: SGDLS and YYNGEE. Trimming took 0 bases from V and 3 from J; bases not matched to a gene: 6. The CDR3 is 18 residues long. The CDR3 loop is CASSVGPSGRGHTGELFF. CDR3 bases: TGTGCCAGCAGCGTAGGCCCTAGCGGGAGGGGGCACACCGGGGAGCTGTTTTTT.

Ten or more counts support this clonotype. The V and J genes are TRBV14 and TRBJ2-2, with 11 bases matching TRBD2. The germline CDR1 and CDR2 sequences are SGHDN and FVKESK. V shed 7 bases, J shed 2 bases, and the junction held 3 bases outside the gene matches. This CDR3 comprises 15 residues. For the CDR3, the DNA is TGTGCCAGCACCCGACTAGCGGGAAACACCGGGGAGCTGTTTTTT. Translating gives CASTRLAGNTGELFF.

The chain recombines TRBV18 with TRBJ2-7, with D unresolved. The CDR3 extends over 15 amino acids. The germline V gene encodes CDR1 KGHSH and CDR2 LQKENI. V was cut by 3 bases and J by 0 bases, with 12 bases left in between. The CDR3 protein is CASSPSRTNSYEQYV. DNA for the CDR3: TGTGCCAGCTCACCTTCACGCACCAACTCCTACGAGCAGTACGTC.

Here the CDR3 reads CASGNTAGSTDTQYF. CDR3 coding DNA: TGTGCCAGCGGCAACACGGCAGGCAGCACAGATACGCAGTATTTT. The V gene is TRBV3-1, the J gene TRBJ2-3; D is ambiguous. Germline V lookup: CDR1 LGHDT, CDR2 YNNKEL (reference sequence). V was cut by 8 bases and J by 0 bases, with 15 bases left in between. The CDR3 contains 15 residues.

This clonotype has only a few counts. This chain joins TRBV20-1 and TRBJ1-1, with TRBD1 as a possible D gene (5 bases). The CDR3 loop spans 13 amino acids. Per the germline V gene, CDR1 is DFQATT and CDR2 is SNEGSKA (reference sequence). Trimming pared 1 base from V and 4 bases from J, leaving 10 bases between. CDR3 nucleotides: TGCAGTGCTAGAGTGGGGGAGGTCACTGAAGCTTTCTTT. Its translation is CSARVGEVTEAFF.

V gene TRBV20-1 combines with J gene TRBJ2-7; D unresolved. The CDR3 contains 13 residues. V lost 0 bases to trimming and J lost 2 bases, with 8 bases between them. CDR1 is DFQATT, CDR2 SNEGSKA, per germline (reference sequence). Written as DNA, the CDR3 is TGCAGTGCTAGAGATACGGATCCCTACGAGCAGTACTTC. Amino acid sequence: CSARDTDPYEQYF.

This clonotype showed up just a few times. The chain uses TRBV7-8 and TRBJ2-6; 7 bases fit TRBD1. Trimming at V came to 6 bases and at J to 4 bases, leaving 9 bases not matched to a gene. Germline loops: CDR1 SGHVS, CDR2 FQNEAQ. The CDR3 length is 16 residues. CDR3 bases: TGTGCCAGCAGTCCTTCGCAGGGGGTCGGGGCCAACGTCCTGACTTTC. It translates to CASSPSQGVGANVLTF.

The V and J genes are TRBV4-2 and TRBJ1-2; D gene uncertain. V lost 0 bases to trimming and J lost 0 bases, with 8 bases between them. The CDR3 consists of 15 residues. Germline loops: CDR1 LGHNA, CDR2 YNFKEQ. CDR3 nucleotide sequence: TGTGCCAGCAGCCAAGATGGTCAGACTAACTATGGCTACACCTTC. This codes for CASSQDGQTNYGYTF.

This clonotype was detected a few times. This chain uses TRBV12-3 or TRBV12-4 with TRBJ2-6; unclear D gene. CDR3 length: 15 residues. V was trimmed by 3 bases and J by 2 bases, leaving 8 bases between them. The CDR3 here is CASSFETTGANVLTF. In nucleotides, the CDR3 is TGTGCCAGCAGTTTCGAAACAACTGGGGCCAACGTCCTGACTTTC.

In its sample, this clonotype was seen a few times. This chain joins TRBV7-8 and TRBJ2-1; D is undetermined. The V and J ends lost 5 bases and 9 bases respectively, with 20 bases between them. The CDR3 spans 15 residues. Germline lookup yields CDR1 SGHVS and CDR2 FQNEAQ. The CDR3 DNA is TGTGCCAGCAGCAACAGATCAGGTCCCGTGGGTGAGCAGTTCTTC. Encoded protein: CASSNRSGPVGEQFF.

This clonotype was observed a few times. The chain combines TRBV29-1 with TRBJ1-4, with D possibly TRBD1 on 6 matching bases. This CDR3 has 12 amino acids. Germline V CDR1 and CDR2: SQVTM, ANQGSEA. With 7 bases removed from V and 5 bases from J, the gap between germline ends came to 11 bases. The CDR3 region is CSAGHWNEKLFF. The CDR3 region has the DNA TGCAGCGCGGGACACTGGAATGAAAAACTGTTTTTT.

This chain connects TRBV5-1 to TRBJ1-1, with TRBD1 matching 8 bases. V was pared by 4 bases and J by 2 bases, with 7 bases of the junction left unmatched. CDR3 size: 15 residues. Germline V gives CDR1 SGHRS, CDR2 YFSETQ. CDR3 protein: CASSAGQGFNTEAFF. CDR3 in DNA: TGCGCCAGCAGCGCCGGACAGGGCTTTAACACTGAAGCTTTCTTT.

The CDR3: CASSLSGGVGYTF. The CDR3 DNA is TGTGCCAGCAGCTTATCGGGGGGCGTTGGCTACACCTTC. The gene calls are TRBV5-6 and TRBJ1-2; tentative D call: TRBD1 (6 bases). In germline, CDR1 is SGHDT, CDR2 YYEEEE. Trimming pared 2 bases from V and 7 bases from J, leaving 12 bases between. This CDR3 has 13 residues.

This clonotype was seen more than once but under ten times. The V and J genes are TRBV5-1 and TRBJ1-1; 10 bases align to TRBD1. Germline V gene data show CDR1 as SGHRS and CDR2 as YFSETQ. The CDR3 length is 18 residues. Trimming removed 0 bases from V and 2 bases from J; junction bases left unmatched: 10. The CDR3 reads CASSLEPLRDRGNTEAFF. The CDR3 DNA reads TGCGCCAGCAGCTTGGAACCGCTCCGGGACAGGGGTAACACTGAAGCTTTCTTT.

The CDR3: CASSLIGGGEQFF. CDR3 coding DNA: TGTGCCAGCAGCTTGATCGGGGGCGGTGAGCAGTTCTTC. V and J are TRBV5-6 and TRBJ2-1; TRBD1 or TRBD2 may be the D gene (6 bases each). The CDR3 runs to 13 residues. Trimming took 1 base from V and 9 from J, leaving 11 bases between them. Germline CDR1 and CDR2: SGHDT and YYEEEE.

Of note for this clonotype: Germline is not matched at one junction end, which may reflect a read error. V and J are TRBV12-3 or TRBV12-4 and TRBJ2-7, with D unclear. The CDR3 covers 13 residues. CDR3 coding DNA: TGTGCCAGCAGGAGTGGGGTTAAGGACGAGCTGTACTTC. As protein: CASRSGVKDELYF.